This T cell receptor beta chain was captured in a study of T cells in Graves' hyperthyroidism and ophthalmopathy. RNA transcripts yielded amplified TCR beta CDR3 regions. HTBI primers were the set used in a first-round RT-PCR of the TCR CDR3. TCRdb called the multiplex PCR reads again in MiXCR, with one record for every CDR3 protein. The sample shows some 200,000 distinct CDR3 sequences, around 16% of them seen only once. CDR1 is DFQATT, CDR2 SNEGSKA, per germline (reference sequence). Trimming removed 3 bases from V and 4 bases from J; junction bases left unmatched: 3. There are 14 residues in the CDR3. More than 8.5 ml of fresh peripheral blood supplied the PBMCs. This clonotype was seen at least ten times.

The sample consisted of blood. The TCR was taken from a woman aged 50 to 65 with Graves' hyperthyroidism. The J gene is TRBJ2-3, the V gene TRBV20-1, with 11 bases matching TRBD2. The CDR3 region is CSASQGLAADTQYF. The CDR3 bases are TGCAGTGCTAGTCAGGGACTAGCGGCAGATACGCAGTATTTT.